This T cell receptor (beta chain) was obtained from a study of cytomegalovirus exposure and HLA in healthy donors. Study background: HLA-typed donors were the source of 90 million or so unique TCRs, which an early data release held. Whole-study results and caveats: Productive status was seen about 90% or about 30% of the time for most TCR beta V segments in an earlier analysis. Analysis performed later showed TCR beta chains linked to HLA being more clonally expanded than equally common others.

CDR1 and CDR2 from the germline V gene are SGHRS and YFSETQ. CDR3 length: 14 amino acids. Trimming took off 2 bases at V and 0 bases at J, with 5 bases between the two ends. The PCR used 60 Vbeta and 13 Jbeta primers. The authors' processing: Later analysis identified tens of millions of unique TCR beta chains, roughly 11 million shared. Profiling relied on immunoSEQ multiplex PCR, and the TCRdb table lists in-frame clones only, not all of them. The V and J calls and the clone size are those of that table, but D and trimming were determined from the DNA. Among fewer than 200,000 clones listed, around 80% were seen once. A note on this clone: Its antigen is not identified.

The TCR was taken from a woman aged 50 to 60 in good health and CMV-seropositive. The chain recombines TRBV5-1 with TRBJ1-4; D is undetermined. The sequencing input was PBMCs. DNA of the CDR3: TGCGCCAGCAGCTTCACTGCAACTAATGAAAAACTGTTTTTT. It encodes CASSFTATNEKLFF.